This TCR beta chain came from a study of Graves' ophthalmopathy and Graves' hyperthyroidism. The sample holds many counts of this clonotype. RNA transcripts were the template, and TCR beta CDR3 regions were amplified from them. After a first-round RT-PCR with HTBI primers, a second-round multiplex PCR was run. One entry per CDR3 protein, called by TCRdb with MiXCR from the multiplex PCR reads. The table has approximately 210,000 distinct CDR3 sequences, less than 30% seen once. With V trimmed by 8 bases and J by 0 bases, 9 bases remained unmatched. The length of the CDR3 is 16 residues. Germline CDR1 SNHLY, CDR2 FYNNEI.

The receptor comes from a man over 45 with Graves' ophthalmopathy. The rearrangement links TRBV2 to TRBJ2-2; TRBD2 matches at 7 bases. Input material: peripheral blood. This CDR3 is CASSWGGDPNTGELFF. DNA for the CDR3: TGTGCCAGCTCCTGGGGGGGGGACCCGAACACCGGGGAGCTGTTTTTT.